These 27 T cell receptor beta chains originate from one sample sequenced in a study of blood T cell repertoires in COVID-19. Libraries were prepared by immunoSEQ multiplex PCR; TCRdb keeps only in-frame clonotypes and omits some of them. The sample holds 200,000 to 250,000 clones, 85% to 90% seen once. The sequencing input was PBMCs or T cells enriched from blood (not recorded which). All receptors come from a man in his forties or fifties who had been exposed to COVID-19.

This chain's CDR3 is CASSEETADQPQHF. The CDR3 DNA sequence: TGTGCCAGCAGTGAAGAGACAGCAGATCAGCCCCAGCATTTT. The V call is TRBV2, the J call TRBJ1-5, with a tentative D call TRBD1 (5 bases). Trimming pared 1 base from V and 5 bases from J, leaving 9 bases between. The CDR3 spans 14 residues. The germline V gene encodes CDR1 SNHLY and CDR2 FYNNEI.

The chain is built from TRBV2 and TRBJ2-2; TRBD2 matches at 7 bases. Trimming took 3 bases from V and 3 from J; bases not matched to a gene: 4. Germline CDR1 SNHLY, CDR2 FYNNEI. CDR3 length: 15 amino acids. This CDR3 is CASSESGRDTGELFF. CDR3 DNA: TGTGCCAGCAGTGAGTCGGGGAGGGACACCGGGGAGCTGTTTTTT.

The chain recombines TRBV7-4 with TRBJ1-1; D unresolved. This CDR3 has 14 residues. V was shortened by 1 base and J by 4 bases, with 10 bases between the two germline ends. Germline lookup yields CDR1 SGHVT and CDR2 SQSDAQ. CDR3 nucleotides: TGTGCCAGCAGCTTAGGAGCAGGCGTCACTGAAGCTTTCTTT. It encodes CASSLGAGVTEAFF. Supplemented by reference TRBV7-4 and TRBJ1-1, the full variable domain reads GAGVSQSPRYKVAKRGRDVALRCDSISGHVTLYWYRQTLGQGSEVLTYSQSDAQRDKSGRPSGRFSAERPERSVSTLKIQRTEQGDSAVYLCASSLGAGVTEAFFGQGTRLTVV.

This sequence joins TRBV5-1 and TRBJ2-5; the match to TRBD2 covers 9 bases. The CDR3 spans 15 residues. Germline V CDR1 and CDR2: SGHRS, YFSETQ. With 5 bases clipped from V and 1 base from J, the junction kept 6 bases outside the gene matches. The CDR3 region has the DNA TGCGCCAGCAGTCGAACACTAGCGGGCCAAGAGACCCAGTACTTC. It translates to CASSRTLAGQETQYF.

The rearrangement links TRBV24-1 to TRBJ2-7; D is undetermined. The germline CDR1 and CDR2 sequences are KGHDR and SFDVKD. V lost 3 bases, J lost 0 bases, and 14 bases lay in between. The CDR3 extends over 16 amino acids. Here the CDR3 reads CATSDPRAENSYEQYF. The CDR3 nucleotides read TGTGCCACCAGTGATCCCCGTGCGGAGAACTCCTACGAGCAGTACTTC.

The gene calls are TRBV4-1 and TRBJ2-5; 11 bases fit TRBD1. V lost 4 bases, J lost 3 bases, and 4 bases stayed unmatched. Germline V gene data show CDR1 as MGHRA and CDR2 as YSYEKL. This CDR3 is 15 amino acids long. The CDR3 loop reads CASSPLGQGEETQYF. CDR3 in DNA: TGCGCCAGCAGCCCCCTGGGACAGGGGGAAGAGACCCAGTACTTC.

V usage is TRBV28 and J usage is TRBJ1-1; D may be TRBD1 (5 bases). With 6 bases removed from V and 0 bases from J, the gap between germline ends came to 8 bases. This CDR3 is built from 13 residues. Germline CDR1 reads MDHEN; CDR2 reads SYDVKM. CDR3 residues: CASRMTVNTEAFF. The CDR3 bases are TGTGCCAGCAGAATGACAGTGAACACTGAAGCTTTCTTT.

The V and J genes are TRBV2 and TRBJ1-2, with D unclear. CDR3 size: 15 residues. Trimming took 8 bases from V and 4 from J, leaving 20 bases between them. CDR1 and CDR2 (germline): SNHLY, FYNNEI. CDR3 in amino acids: CASYRPPRKIYGYTF. The CDR3 coding sequence is TGTGCCAGCTACCGCCCACCTAGAAAGATCTATGGCTACACCTTC.

The V gene is TRBV5-1, the J gene TRBJ1-1, with 8 bases that match TRBD1. The CDR3 consists of 13 residues. Germline assignment: CDR1 SGHRS and CDR2 YFSETQ. Unmatched junction bases numbered 4, after V lost 4 bases and J lost 5 bases. This chain's CDR3 is CASSVGQGTEAFF. In nucleotides, the CDR3 is TGCGCCAGCAGCGTCGGACAGGGTACTGAAGCTTTCTTT.

V is TRBV6-4 and J is TRBJ2-7; 12 bases are shared with TRBD1. Germline V CDR1 and CDR2: MRHNA, SNTAGT. Trimming removed 9 bases from V and 9 bases from J; junction bases left unmatched: 12. There are 14 residues in the CDR3. Here the CDR3 reads CASRRDRGRLVQYV. The CDR3 DNA follows: TGTGCCAGTCGCCGGGACAGGGGGCGTCTAGTGCAGTACGTC.

The J gene is TRBJ2-1, the V gene TRBV5-1, with 7 nucleotides matching TRBD2. Germline V gene sequence: CDR1 SGHRS, CDR2 YFSETQ. The ends lost 4 bases at V and 0 bases at J; junction bases unmatched: 4. The length of the CDR3 is 15 residues. CDR3 sequence reads: CASSPQRDSYNEQFF. CDR3 coding DNA: TGCGCCAGCAGCCCGCAGCGGGACTCCTACAATGAGCAGTTCTTC.

The chain recombines TRBV5-1 with TRBJ2-3; a weak D match, TRBD1 (6 bases). V was pared by 1 base and J by 2 bases, with 8 bases between. In germline, CDR1 is SGHRS, CDR2 YFSETQ. The CDR3 spans 14 residues. The CDR3 region is CASSLRTDTDTQYF. The CDR3 DNA follows: TGCGCCAGCAGCTTGCGGACAGACACAGATACGCAGTATTTT.

The CDR3: CASSPPGYTEAFF. The CDR3 coding sequence is TGTGCCAGCAGCCCCCCAGGATACACTGAAGCTTTCTTT. V usage is TRBV6-5 and J usage is TRBJ1-1; D gene uncertain. This CDR3 spans 13 amino acids. Trimming left V 6 bases short and J 3 bases short, with 11 bases between. Per germline, CDR1 MNHEY and CDR2 SVGAGI.

The table lists this clone with a count of one. J is TRBJ2-2 and V is TRBV27; the D gene is possibly TRBD2 (6 bases). Looked up from germline, CDR1 is MNHEY and CDR2 is SMNVEV (reference sequence). Between the trimmed V and J ends, which lost 6 bases and 6 bases, there was a span of 11 bases. The CDR3 length is 13 residues. The CDR3 loop reads CASRREAPGELFF. CDR3 sequence (DNA): TGTGCCAGCAGGAGGGAGGCGCCCGGGGAGCTGTTTTTT.

This sequence joins TRBV19 and TRBJ2-7, with D possibly matching TRBD1 (6 bases). The germline CDR1 and CDR2 sequences are LNHDA and SQIVND (reference sequence). The CDR3 is 14 residues long. V dropped 4 bases and J dropped 3 bases, with 13 bases sitting between them. The CDR3 DNA reads as TGTGCCAGTAGTACCCGAGACAGGTTCTACGAGCAGTACTTC. It codes for CASSTRDRFYEQYF.

This clone was detected a few times. This sequence joins TRBV2 and TRBJ2-7, with 7 bases matching TRBD1. The CDR3 spans 13 residues. V was clipped by 10 bases and J by 4 bases; unmatched bases: 10. Germline loops: CDR1 SNHLY, CDR2 FYNNEI. The DNA of the CDR3 is TGTGCCAACAGATGGACAGGAGAGTACGAGCAGTACTTC. Translated, it gives CANRWTGEYEQYF.

With respect to this clone: Other nucleotide sequences from this sample produce the same CDR3. The J gene is TRBJ1-2, the V gene TRBV29-1, with D possibly being TRBD1 (5 bases). Trimming shortened V by 7 bases and J by 4 bases, and 7 bases separated the two germline ends. The V gene's germline CDR1 is SQVTM and CDR2 ANQGSEA. The CDR3 extends over 10 amino acids. The CDR3 DNA follows: TGCAGCGCTGACAGCTATGGCTACACCTTC. Protein: CSADSYGYTF.

This clone was counted a single time. The rearrangement joins TRBV5-1 to TRBJ2-1; 12 nucleotides match TRBD2. The germline V gene encodes CDR1 SGHRS and CDR2 YFSETQ. The CDR3 extends over 17 amino acids. After removal of 2 bases from V and 3 bases from J, the junction contained 6 bases not matched to a gene. The CDR3 protein is CASSFGLAGIVYNEQFF. Here the CDR3 DNA reads TGCGCCAGCAGCTTTGGACTAGCGGGGATAGTCTACAATGAGCAGTTCTTC. Full variable domain (missing parts from reference TRBV5-1 and TRBJ2-1): KAGVTQTPRYLIKTRGQQVTLSCSPISGHRSVSWYQQTPGQGLQFLFEYFSETQRNKGNFPGRFSGRQFSNSRSEMNVSTLELGDSALYLCASSFGLAGIVYNEQFFGPGTRLTVL.

This chain uses TRBV12-3 or TRBV12-4 with TRBJ2-4; D is uncertain. V lost 8 bases and J lost 10, with 15 bases in between. The CDR3 is 12 amino acids. The CDR3 loop reads CASAQSSEIQYF. The CDR3 DNA sequence: TGTGCCAGCGCGCAGAGTTCGGAGATTCAGTACTTC.

The chain carries TRBV28 and TRBJ1-2, with TRBD1 matching 7 bases. Trimming at V came to 5 bases and at J to 5 bases, leaving 5 bases not matched to a gene. This CDR3 has 13 amino acids. CDR1 MDHEN and CDR2 SYDVKM come from the germline V gene. The CDR3 region is CASSAGQEYGYTF. As DNA, the CDR3 is TGTGCCAGCAGTGCTGGACAGGAGTATGGCTACACCTTC.

The rearrangement links TRBV12-3 or TRBV12-4 to TRBJ1-2, with D possibly being TRBD1 (5 bases). CDR3 length: 13 amino acids. Trimming removed 5 bases from V and 5 bases from J, with 12 bases in between. CDR3 coding DNA: TGTGCCAGCAGTGCAGTCGGGGGATATGGCTACACCTTC. Amino acids: CASSAVGGYGYTF.

This chain uses TRBV5-1 with TRBJ1-6; D call uncertain. The length of the CDR3 is 15 residues. CDR1 SGHRS and CDR2 YFSETQ come from the germline V gene. Trimming cost V 0 bases and J 7 bases, with 11 bases left between them. The DNA of the CDR3 is TGCGCCAGCAGCTTGGCGGCCGGGAGGAATTCACCCCTCCACTTT. Protein product: CASSLAAGRNSPLHF.

The CDR3 is CASSLDSTHTEAFF. In DNA, the CDR3 is TGCGCCAGCAGCTTGGATAGCACGCACACTGAAGCTTTCTTT. The genes are TRBV5-1 and TRBJ1-1; D remains ambiguous. The germline V gene encodes CDR1 SGHRS and CDR2 YFSETQ. This CDR3 is 14 amino acids long. V was trimmed by 0 bases and J by 3 bases, leaving 9 bases between them.

The chain is built from TRBV3-1 (or the pseudogene TRBV3-2) and TRBJ2-5; D gene ambiguous. V lost 2 bases, J lost 1 base, and 8 bases lay in between. Germline V gene lookup returns CDR1 LGHDT and CDR2 YNNKEL (reference sequence). The CDR3 covers 14 residues. CDR3 region: CASSQLSVQETQYF. The CDR3 DNA follows: TGTGCCAGCAGCCAATTATCGGTCCAAGAGACCCAGTACTTC.

The chain carries TRBV5-4 and TRBJ1-2; 7 nucleotides line up with TRBD1. The CDR3 sequence is 15 residues long. Trimming at V came to 4 bases and at J to 5 bases, leaving 11 bases not matched to a gene. Per the germline V gene, CDR1 is SGHNT and CDR2 is YYREEE (reference sequence). CDR3 nucleotides: TGTGCCAGCAGCACTCCGGGACAGCGAACTTATGGCTACACCTTC. Protein sequence: CASSTPGQRTYGYTF. The full variable domain, completed using reference TRBV5-4 and TRBJ1-2, is ETGVTQSPTHLIKTRGQQVTLRCSSQSGHNTVSWYQQALGQGPQFIFQYYREEENGRGNFPPRFSGLQFPNYSSELNVNALELDDSALYLCASSTPGQRTYGYTFGSGTRLTVV.

J is TRBJ2-3 and V is TRBV5-1; D unresolved. V was shortened by 1 base and J by 5 bases, with 8 bases between the two germline ends. The CDR3 runs to 13 residues. Germline values: CDR1 SGHRS, CDR2 YFSETQ. The CDR3 loop is CASSLRFGDTQYF. DNA of the CDR3: TGCGCCAGCAGCTTGCGGTTTGGAGATACGCAGTATTTT.

This sequence joins TRBV9 and TRBJ2-2; D remains ambiguous. In germline, CDR1 is SGDLS, CDR2 YYNGEE. Trimming took 7 bases from V and 5 from J, leaving 9 bases between them. This CDR3 spans 12 amino acids. The DNA for the CDR3 is TGTGCCAGCGCCAGAGGTACCGGGGAGCTGTTTTTT. As protein: CASARGTGELFF.